The clone carrying this T cell receptor beta chain was counted between two and nine times. Its matching antigen is unknown. The CDR3 covers 14 residues. Looked up from germline, CDR1 is MNHNY and CDR2 is SVGAGI (reference sequence). The junction had 5 bases not matched to a gene; V was cut back by 2 bases and J by 5 bases. The PCR employed 60 Vbeta primers together with 13 Jbeta primers. As processed by the authors: As a later analysis found, there were 70 million to 90 million unique TCR beta chains, of which roughly 11 million were shared. Profiling relied on immunoSEQ multiplex PCR, and the TCRdb table lists in-frame clones only, not all of them. That table gives V, J and clone size, and the DNA gave D and trimming. Of more than 140,000 clones in the sample, about 80% were seen once. This specimen belongs to a study of cytomegalovirus exposure and HLA in healthy donors. General study points: The study flagged roughly 160 TCR beta chains as cytomegalovirus-associated.

Input material: PBMCs. This chain uses TRBV6-6 with TRBJ1-2; TRBD1 agrees at 7 bases. The origin of this receptor is a male donor in good health and CMV-seronegative. The CDR3 DNA is TGTGCCAGCAGTTACGGTCAGGGGGTGTATGGCTACACCTTC. The encoded protein is CASSYGQGVYGYTF.